Below, 8 T cell receptor beta chains from the same sample are listed, as sequenced in a study of T cells in Graves' hyperthyroidism and ophthalmopathy. TCR beta CDR3 region amplification was performed from RNA transcripts. With the HTBI primer set, the TCR CDR3 went through a first round of RT-PCR. TCRdb used MiXCR to reprocess the multiplex PCR reads, holding one entry per CDR3 protein. The sample records fewer than 700,000 distinct CDR3 sequences, roughly a sixth being singletons. The sequenced sample was blood. These receptors all stem from a woman younger than 30 with Graves' ophthalmopathy.

This clonotype has only a few counts. The chain's CDR3 is CASSMDISGNTIYF. In DNA, the CDR3 is TGTGCCAGCAGCATGGACATCTCTGGAAACACCATATATTTT. The chain recombines TRBV7-2 with TRBJ1-3; TRBD1 might be the D (5 bases). With 5 bases removed from V and 0 bases from J, the gap between germline ends came to 8 bases. The germline V gene encodes CDR1 SGHTA and CDR2 FQGNSA. This CDR3 spans 14 amino acids.

This clonotype was recorded at least ten times. The chain joins TRBV3-1 to TRBJ2-2, with 12 bases identical to TRBD2. Looked up from germline, CDR1 is LGHDT and CDR2 is YNNKEL (reference sequence). This CDR3 contains 16 residues. V lost 4 bases, J lost 5 bases, and 5 bases stayed unmatched. The CDR3 is CASSPRLAGETGELFF. The CDR3 DNA is TGTGCCAGCAGCCCTAGACTAGCGGGAGAAACCGGGGAGCTGTTTTTT.

The chain joins TRBV2 to TRBJ2-7; 8 positions agree with TRBD1. CDR1 and CDR2 (germline): SNHLY, FYNNEI. The CDR3 runs to 16 residues. The ends lost 6 bases at V and 1 base at J; junction bases unmatched: 11. The CDR3 DNA reads as TGTGCCAGCAGAAGTGAGCCACAGGGGGTTTCCTACGAGCAGTACTTC. It is translated as CASRSEPQGVSYEQYF.

The chain couples TRBV3-1 to TRBJ2-2, with 12 nucleotides matching TRBD2. CDR3 length equals 19 residues. CDR1 is LGHDT and CDR2 is YNNKEL in the germline V gene (reference sequence). Germline trimming cut 0 bases from V and 6 bases from J; bases unmatched to any gene: 11. The CDR3 sequence: CASSQEPSGGAFLSGELFF. The DNA for the CDR3 is TGTGCCAGCAGCCAAGAGCCTAGCGGGGGGGCGTTTCTGTCCGGGGAGCTGTTTTTT.

The chain recombines TRBV19 with TRBJ1-6, with 9 bases that match TRBD1. The CDR3 extends over 15 amino acids. V lost 7 bases and J lost 10; bases outside the gene matches: 11. Germline CDR1 LNHDA, CDR2 SQIVND (reference sequence). The CDR3 is CASTLSGTGNSPLHF. The CDR3 region has the DNA TGTGCCAGTACCCTATCCGGGACAGGGAACTCACCCCTCCACTTT.

This clonotype has more than one count but fewer than ten. V usage is TRBV6-2 or TRBV6-3 and J usage is TRBJ2-7, with D unclear. The CDR3 has 13 amino acids. Germline values: CDR1 MNHEY, CDR2 SVGEGT. The germline V and J ends were trimmed by 6 bases and 4 bases, with 13 bases remaining between them. The CDR3 loop is CASRSSDGYEQYF. CDR3 nucleotides: TGTGCCAGCAGGAGTTCCGACGGTTACGAGCAGTACTTC.

This clonotype was counted only a few times. V and J are TRBV3-1 and TRBJ2-4; 9 bases fit TRBD1. The trim removed 1 base at V and 1 base at J, leaving 2 bases unmatched. In germline, CDR1 is LGHDT, CDR2 YNNKEL (reference sequence). CDR3 size: 16 residues. The CDR3 DNA follows: TGTGCCAGCAGCCAAGCCGGACAGGGGGCCAAAAACATTCAGTACTTC. It translates to CASSQAGQGAKNIQYF.

This clonotype was found a few times. The J gene is TRBJ1-1, the V gene TRBV7-9, with D perhaps matching TRBD1 (5 bases). Trimming left V 9 bases short and J 4 bases short, with 18 bases between. Germline V lookup: CDR1 SEHNR, CDR2 FQNEAQ (reference sequence). This CDR3 is built from 14 residues. CDR3 protein: CASNFGASSTEAFF. The CDR3 DNA follows: TGTGCCAGTAACTTTGGGGCGTCGAGCACTGAAGCTTTCTTT.